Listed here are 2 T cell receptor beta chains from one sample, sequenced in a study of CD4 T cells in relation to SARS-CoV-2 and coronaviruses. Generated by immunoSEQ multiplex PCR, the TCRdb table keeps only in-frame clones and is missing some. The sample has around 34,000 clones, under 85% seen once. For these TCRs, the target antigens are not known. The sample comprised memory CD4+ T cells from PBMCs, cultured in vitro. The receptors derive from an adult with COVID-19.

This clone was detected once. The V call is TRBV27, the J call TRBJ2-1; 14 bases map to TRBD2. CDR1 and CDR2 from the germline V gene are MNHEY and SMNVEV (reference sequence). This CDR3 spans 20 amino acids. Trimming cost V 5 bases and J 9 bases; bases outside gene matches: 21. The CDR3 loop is CASSGTPSRLAGGPRSEQFF. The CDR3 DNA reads TGTGCCAGCAGTGGGACACCTTCTAGACTAGCGGGAGGGCCACGGAGTGAGCAGTTCTTC.

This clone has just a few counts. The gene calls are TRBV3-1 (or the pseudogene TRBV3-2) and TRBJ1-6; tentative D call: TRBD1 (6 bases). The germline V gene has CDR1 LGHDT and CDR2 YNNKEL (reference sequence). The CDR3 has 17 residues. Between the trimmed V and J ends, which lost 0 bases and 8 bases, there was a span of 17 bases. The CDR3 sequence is CASSQDRGQTLDSPLHF. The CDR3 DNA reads TGTGCCAGCAGCCAAGACAGGGGACAAACGTTGGATTCACCCCTCCACTTT.